Shown below are 10 T cell receptor beta chains from a single sample sequenced in a study of CD8 T cells in ankylosing spondylitis. Study results and limitations: Typical of ankylosing spondylitis blood, it appeared, was a TCR beta motif of 7 or 8 highly homologous variants.

A single record per CDR3 protein comes from TCRdb applying MiXCR to the 5' RACE reads. Seen here are 500,000 or so distinct CDR3 sequences, 5.3% observed once, and the top ten hold around 3.5%. These TCRs' antigens remain unknown. Sequencing was performed on blood, either unsorted or a sorted T cell fraction (not recorded which). Every receptor here comes from a male donor with ankylosing spondylitis.

This clonotype has at least ten counts. The chain uses TRBV20-1 and TRBJ1-1; D gene unclear. The CDR3 totals 9 residues. CDR1 DFQATT and CDR2 SNEGSKA come from the germline V gene (reference sequence). Trimming cost V 3 bases and J 10 bases, with 6 bases left between them. Here the CDR3 reads CSARTGAFF. Here the CDR3 DNA reads TGCAGTGCTAGGACCGGAGCTTTCTTT.

This clonotype was seen repeatedly, ten times or more. The V gene is TRBV29-1, the J gene TRBJ2-2; D gene uncertain. CDR1 is SQVTM, CDR2 ANQGSEA, per germline. V shed 4 bases and J shed 5 bases, with 5 bases lying between them. The CDR3 is 11 residues long. CDR3 DNA sequence: TGCAGCGTTGCCCTAACCGGGGAGCTGTTTTTT. Translation: CSVALTGELFF.

This clonotype was found many times. This rearrangement joins TRBV20-1 to TRBJ1-4; 8 nucleotides agree with TRBD1. CDR1 is DFQATT, CDR2 SNEGSKA, per germline (reference sequence). J gave up 4 bases and V 6 bases, and 4 bases lay outside the gene matches. The CDR3 contains 13 residues. The CDR3 sequence: CSATDRGNEKLFF. DNA for the CDR3: TGCAGTGCCACTGACAGGGGTAATGAAAAACTGTTTTTT.

The table lists this clonotype with many counts. The rearrangement uses TRBV20-1 and TRBJ2-5; the match to TRBD1 covers 11 bases. The CDR3 has 15 residues. V was pared by 4 bases and J by 2 bases, with 6 bases of the junction left unmatched. Per germline, CDR1 DFQATT and CDR2 SNEGSKA (reference sequence). CDR3 in amino acids: CSATRTGGSQETQYF. The CDR3 nucleotides read TGCAGTGCTACCCGGACAGGGGGCTCTCAAGAGACCCAGTACTTC.

This clonotype was seen ten or more times. The V gene is TRBV28, the J gene TRBJ2-1; 8 nucleotides agree with TRBD1. Trimming cost V 4 bases and J 9 bases; bases outside gene matches: 8. This CDR3 contains 14 residues. The germline V gene has CDR1 MDHEN and CDR2 SYDVKM. The CDR3 DNA is TGTGCCAGCAGTTCTCAGGGGGCGCGTTTTGAGCAGTTCTTC. This encodes CASSSQGARFEQFF.

On this clonotype: Since a much larger clone is just one base distant, this may be a read error. This chain connects TRBV6-1 to TRBJ1-5; D call uncertain. Germline lookup yields CDR1 MNHNS and CDR2 SASEGT. The CDR3 contains 11 residues. DNA for the CDR3: TGTGCCAGTGGGCTGGAGCAGCACCAGCATTTT. It is translated as CASGLEQHQHF.

The sample holds many counts of this clonotype. The chain is built from TRBV28 and TRBJ2-7; maybe TRBD2 (5 bases). The CDR3 sequence is 14 residues long. Trimming took off 2 bases at V and 3 bases at J, with 11 bases between the two ends. Germline assignment: CDR1 MDHEN and CDR2 SYDVKM. The DNA for the CDR3 is TGTGCCAGCAGTTTACCCGGACTTTTCTACGAGCAGTACTTC. Translating it yields CASSLPGLFYEQYF.

This clonotype was seen more than once but under ten times. The CDR3 region is CASSLSRGSVNPHEQFF. The CDR3 DNA is TGTGCCAGCAGTTTATCGAGGGGTAGCGTTAACCCCCATGAGCAGTTCTTC. This chain links TRBV27 with TRBJ2-1, with D tentatively TRBD1 or TRBD2 (5 bases each). Per the germline V gene, CDR1 is MNHEY and CDR2 is SMNVEV (reference sequence). The V end was cut by 0 bases, the J end by 8 bases, with 20 bases between. This CDR3 spans 17 amino acids.

This clonotype was found many times. The rearrangement uses TRBV28 and TRBJ2-1; unclear D gene. V gave up 3 bases and J gave up 2 bases, with 5 bases separating them. CDR1 MDHEN and CDR2 SYDVKM come from the germline V gene. The CDR3 runs 13 residues. CDR3 nucleotide sequence: TGTGCCAGCAGTTTGAAGGCCTACAATGAGCAGTTCTTC. Translated, it gives CASSLKAYNEQFF.

This clonotype was seen many times. This rearrangement joins TRBV7-2 to TRBJ2-1; 7 bases are shared with TRBD2. V gave up 7 bases and J gave up 3 bases; unmatched junction bases: 9. Germline lookup yields CDR1 SGHTA and CDR2 FQGNSA. The CDR3 consists of 15 residues. In nucleotides, the CDR3 is TGTGCCAGCACCCATGGGACTATTTTCTACAATGAGCAGTTCTTC. As protein: CASTHGTIFYNEQFF.